Following are 15 T cell receptor beta chains from one sample sequenced in a study of vaccination and CD4 T cells after COVID-19. Their cognate antigens are unknown. The time point: late sampling 161 to 241 days after vaccination in three convalescent patients. Described treatment: approximately 10-day PBMC culture with coronavirus spike peptide pools or control peptides (ViraFEST assay). Sequencing of the DNA from cultured CD4+ T cells was carried out with the Oncomine TCR Beta short-read assay. TCRdb reprocessed the PCR reads via MiXCR and lists one record per CDR3 protein. The data contain 20,000 to 25,000 distinct CDR3 sequences, about 35% of them singletons. The starting material was CD4+ T cells from blood, cultured in vitro, obtained about 7 months after SARS-CoV-2 vaccination. These receptors all come from a human donor who had recovered from COVID-19.

This clonotype was seen more than once but under ten times. The chain has TRBV7-8 and TRBJ1-2; weak D call: TRBD1 (5 bases). CDR3 size: 15 residues. The germline V gene has CDR1 SGHVS and CDR2 FQNEAQ. Trimming removed 0 bases from V and 4 bases from J, with 12 bases in between. The CDR3 here is CASSLARVGVYGYTF. Here the CDR3 DNA reads TGTGCCAGCAGCTTAGCGAGGGTGGGGGTCTATGGCTACACCTTC.

This clonotype is classed as medium-sized. The gene calls are TRBV7-2 and TRBJ2-5; TRBD1 agrees at 9 bases. Trimming removed 5 bases from V and 5 bases from J; junction bases left unmatched: 6. From germline, CDR1 is SGHTA and CDR2 FQGNSA. The CDR3 has 14 residues. The CDR3 DNA follows: TGTGCCAGCAGCATACAGGGGGCTGGTGAGACCCAGTACTTC. Residues: CASSIQGAGETQYF.

The count of this clonotype is one. The rearrangement uses TRBV6-2 or TRBV6-3 and TRBJ2-5, with TRBD1 matching 7 bases. CDR1 and CDR2 from the germline V gene are MNHEY and SVGEGT. The CDR3 sequence is 14 residues long. The ends lost 5 bases at V and 5 bases at J; junction bases unmatched: 8. CDR3 protein: CASSDYRGWETQYF. DNA for the CDR3: TGTGCCAGCAGTGACTACAGGGGATGGGAGACCCAGTACTTC.

This clonotype was detected only a few times. The chain carries TRBV7-9 and TRBJ2-6; no firm D call. The CDR3 totals 14 residues. V lost 3 bases to trimming and J lost 9 bases, with 12 bases between them. CDR1 and CDR2 (germline): SEHNR, FQNEAQ (reference sequence). DNA of the CDR3: TGTGCCAGCAGCTTCACTACAGCCCGCAACGTCCTGACTTTC. Residues: CASSFTTARNVLTF.

The CDR3 region has the DNA TGTGCCAGCAAGCAGGCAGGGGGCGAAGAGACCCAGTACTTC. Translating gives CASKQAGGEETQYF. V usage is TRBV2 and J usage is TRBJ2-5; the match to TRBD1 covers 8 bases. The CDR3 runs 14 residues. With V trimmed by 7 bases and J by 3 bases, 7 bases remained unmatched. Germline V lookup: CDR1 SNHLY, CDR2 FYNNEI. Using reference TRBV2 and TRBJ2-5 for the parts outside the CDR3, the full variable domain is EPEVTQTPSHQVTQMGQEVILRCVPISNHLYFYWYRQILGQKVEFLVSFYNNEISEKSEIFDDQFSVERPDGSNFTLKIRSTKLEDSAMYFCASKQAGGEETQYFGPGTRLLVL.

This chain joins TRBV28 and TRBJ1-1; D not certain. The CDR3 is 15 amino acids. The germline V gene has CDR1 MDHEN and CDR2 SYDVKM. V lost 3 bases to trimming and J lost 4 bases, with 15 bases between them. DNA for the CDR3: TGTGCCAGCAGTTTTCCCCCCGCGTTGAGCACTGAAGCTTTCTTT. This translates into CASSFPPALSTEAFF.

The V gene is TRBV5-4, the J gene TRBJ2-5, with D perhaps TRBD2 (6 bases). This CDR3 spans 14 amino acids. V lost 0 bases, J lost 4 bases, and 10 bases lay in between. The germline V gene has CDR1 SGHNT and CDR2 YYREEE (reference sequence). The CDR3 here is CASSLGGRRETQYF. The CDR3 DNA reads as TGTGCCAGCAGCTTGGGGGGGAGGAGAGAGACCCAGTACTTC.

The chain uses TRBV7-8 and TRBJ2-3, with 8 bases that match TRBD1. CDR1 SGHVS and CDR2 FQNEAQ come from the germline V gene. Trimming cost V 5 bases and J 6 bases; bases outside gene matches: 13. The CDR3 totals 16 residues. CDR3 nucleotide sequence: TGTGCCAGCAGCCTCAGAGGACAGGGATTGTGGGATACGCAGTATTTT. Its protein product is CASSLRGQGLWDTQYF.

This chain joins TRBV5-4 and TRBJ2-1; 10 nucleotides align to TRBD2. From germline, CDR1 is SGHNT and CDR2 YYREEE (reference sequence). J lost 1 base, V lost 1 base, and 2 bases had no gene match. CDR3 size: 16 residues. The DNA for the CDR3 is TGTGCCAGCAGCTTGCCTAGCGGGAGTTCCTACAATGAGCAGTTCTTC. Its translation is CASSLPSGSSYNEQFF.

The chain employs TRBV11-1 and TRBJ2-6, with 8 bases lining up with TRBD1. J gave up 6 bases and V 5 bases, and 9 bases lay outside the gene matches. CDR1 is SGHAT, CDR2 FQDESV, per germline (reference sequence). This CDR3 has 16 amino acids. The CDR3 region has the DNA TGTGCCAGCAGCAAGATAGGGCAGGGGGCGGCCAACGTCCTGACTTTC. Translating gives CASSKIGQGAANVLTF.

This clonotype has only a few counts. The rearrangement joins TRBV7-2 to TRBJ2-7; a weak D match, TRBD1 (6 bases). V lost 6 bases and J 2 bases, leaving 11 bases between the germline ends. The CDR3 sequence is 13 residues long. The germline gives CDR1 SGHTA, CDR2 FQGNSA. Written as DNA, the CDR3 is TGTGCCAGCAGGGAGGACAGAACCTACGAGCAGTACTTC. Its translation: CASREDRTYEQYF.

This clonotype occurred a few times. The chain recombines TRBV28 with TRBJ2-3; no definite D call. The CDR3 extends over 11 amino acids. Germline V gives CDR1 MDHEN, CDR2 SYDVKM. V lost 5 bases and J 7 bases, leaving 7 bases between the germline ends. CDR3 coding DNA: TGTGCCAGCAGTGCGCCTAATACGCAGTATTTT. This gives the protein CASSAPNTQYF.

This clonotype was detected only a few times. This chain joins TRBV10-3 and TRBJ2-1, with 7 bases matching TRBD2. The CDR3 extends over 15 amino acids. CDR1 and CDR2 from the germline V gene are ENHRY and SYGVKD. The J segment lost 5 bases and the V segment lost 0 bases, leaving 4 bases of the junction unmatched. The CDR3 DNA sequence: TGTGCCATCAGTGAGTCGGGAGGGCCGAACAATGAGCAGTTCTTC. The encoded protein is CAISESGGPNNEQFF.

This clonotype appeared a few times. The chain uses TRBV20-1 and TRBJ2-7; D not certain. V was pared by 6 bases and J by 2 bases, with 14 bases between. This CDR3 has 13 amino acids. The germline gives CDR1 DFQATT, CDR2 SNEGSKA (reference sequence). DNA for the CDR3: TGCAGTGCCCCCAGCACATTCACCTACGAGCAGTACTTC. This sequence encodes CSAPSTFTYEQYF.

Here the CDR3 reads CASSFGGRMDYEQYF. In DNA, the CDR3 is TGTGCCAGCAGTTTTGGCGGGAGGATGGACTACGAGCAGTACTTC. The chain combines TRBV12-3 or TRBV12-4 with TRBJ2-7, with TRBD2 matching 8 bases. CDR3 length equals 15 residues. The V gene end was trimmed by 3 bases and the J gene end by 3 bases; junction bases not matched to a gene: 7.